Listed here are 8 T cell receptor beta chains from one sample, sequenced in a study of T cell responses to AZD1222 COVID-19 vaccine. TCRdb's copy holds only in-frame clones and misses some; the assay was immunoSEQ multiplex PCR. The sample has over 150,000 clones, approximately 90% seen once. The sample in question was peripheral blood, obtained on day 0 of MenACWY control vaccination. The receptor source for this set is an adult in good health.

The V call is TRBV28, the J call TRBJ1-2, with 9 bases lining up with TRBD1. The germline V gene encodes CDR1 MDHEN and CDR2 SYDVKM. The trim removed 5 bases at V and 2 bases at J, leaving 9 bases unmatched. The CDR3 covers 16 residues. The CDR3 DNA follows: TGTGCCAGCAGTATCCCCTTTGGGACAGGGAACTATGGCTACACCTTC. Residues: CASSIPFGTGNYGYTF.

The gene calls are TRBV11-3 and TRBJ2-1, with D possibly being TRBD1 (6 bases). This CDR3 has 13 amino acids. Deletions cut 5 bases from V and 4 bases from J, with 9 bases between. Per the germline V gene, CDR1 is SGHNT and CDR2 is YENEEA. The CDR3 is CASSPDRYNEQFF. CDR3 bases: TGTGCCAGCAGCCCTGACAGGTACAATGAGCAGTTCTTC. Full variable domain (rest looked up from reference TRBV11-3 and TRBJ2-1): EAGVVQSPRYKIIEKKQPVAFWCNPISGHNTLYWYLQNLGQGPELLIRYENEEAVDDSQLPKDRFSAERLKGVDSTLKIQPAELGDSAVYLCASSPDRYNEQFFGPGTRLTVL.

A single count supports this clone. CDR3 bases: TGTGCCAGCAGTTTAGCCCCCCATGAGCAGTTCTTC. Translation gives CASSLAPHEQFF. J is TRBJ2-1 and V is TRBV12-3 or TRBV12-4, with D uncertain. The V and J ends lost 0 bases and 8 bases respectively, with 5 bases between them. The CDR3 contains 12 residues.

The CDR3 protein is CATSRDGGQGVLRNTIYF. The CDR3 DNA reads as TGTGCCACCAGCAGAGATGGAGGACAGGGGGTTCTCAGAAACACCATATATTTT. J is TRBJ1-3 and V is TRBV15, with 10 bases that match TRBD1. CDR3 length equals 18 residues. V lost 0 bases, J lost 5 bases, and 10 bases stayed unmatched. The germline CDR1 and CDR2 sequences are LNHNV and YYDKDF (reference sequence).

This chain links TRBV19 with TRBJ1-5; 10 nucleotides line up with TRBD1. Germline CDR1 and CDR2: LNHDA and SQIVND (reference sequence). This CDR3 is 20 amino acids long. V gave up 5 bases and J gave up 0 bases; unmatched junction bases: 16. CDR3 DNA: TGTGCCAGTAGTCCCCTCCGTGCTTGGACAGGGGGTAATAGCAATCAGCCCCAGCATTTT. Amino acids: CASSPLRAWTGGNSNQPQHF.

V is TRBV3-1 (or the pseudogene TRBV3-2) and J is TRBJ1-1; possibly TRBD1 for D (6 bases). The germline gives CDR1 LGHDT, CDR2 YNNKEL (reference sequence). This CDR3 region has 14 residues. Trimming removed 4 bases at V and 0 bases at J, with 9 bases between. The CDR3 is CASSPRGLNTEAFF. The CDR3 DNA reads TGTGCCAGCAGCCCTCGGGGGCTGAACACTGAAGCTTTCTTT.

CDR3 protein: CSEGQGGDTQYF. The CDR3 nucleotides are TGCAGCGAAGGACAGGGGGGAGATACGCAGTATTTT. The chain carries TRBV29-1 and TRBJ2-3, with 10 bases identical to TRBD1. From germline, CDR1 is SQVTM and CDR2 ANQGSEA. The CDR3 length is 12 residues. V lost 7 bases to trimming and J lost 5 bases; unmatched junction nucleotides: 3.

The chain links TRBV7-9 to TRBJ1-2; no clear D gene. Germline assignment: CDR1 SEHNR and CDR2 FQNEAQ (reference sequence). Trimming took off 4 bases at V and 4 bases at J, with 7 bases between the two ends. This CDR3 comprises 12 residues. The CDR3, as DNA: TGTGCCAGCAGCTCGGGAGGCTATGGCTACACCTTC. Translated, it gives CASSSGGYGYTF.